The 25 T cell receptor beta chains reported below all come from one sample, sequenced in a study of OX40 agonist ivuxolimab in advanced cancers. The method was immunoSEQ multiplex PCR; TCRdb's version includes in-frame clones alone and lacks a portion of them. Of around 64,000 clones in the sample, approximately 90% were seen once. Specimen: CD4+ or CD8+ T cells sorted from blood, collected in a trial of the OX40 agonist ivuxolimab. Source of these receptors: an adult with an advanced solid tumor such as melanoma, head and neck, liver or kidney cancer.

This clone was seen a handful of times. The rearrangement links TRBV4-2 to TRBJ2-1, with 7 bases matching TRBD2. The junction had 7 bases not matched to a gene; V was cut back by 4 bases and J by 1 base. There are 16 residues in the CDR3. Looked up from germline, CDR1 is LGHNA and CDR2 is YNFKEQ. As DNA, the CDR3 is TGTGCCAGCAGCCGTGGACTAGTGGGGTCCTACAATGAGCAGTTCTTC. Amino acids: CASSRGLVGSYNEQFF.

The V and J genes are TRBV11-1 and TRBJ1-4; 7 bases are a match to TRBD1. CDR3 size: 19 residues. Germline CDR1 and CDR2: SGHAT and FQDESV (reference sequence). With 5 bases clipped from V and 0 bases from J, the junction kept 15 bases outside the gene matches. Here the CDR3 DNA reads TGTGCCAGCAGCCACGGTCCAGGGGGAAGTTCGGCAACTAATGAAAAACTGTTTTTT. It translates to CASSHGPGGSSATNEKLFF.

The sample holds one count of this clone. The CDR3 bases are TGTGCCAGCAGCTTGGGACAGGGGACCTCTGGGGCCAACGTCCTGACTTTC. Amino acid sequence: CASSLGQGTSGANVLTF. V is TRBV11-3 and J is TRBJ2-6; TRBD1 matches at 10 bases. The CDR3 runs to 17 residues. Trimming took 3 bases from V and 0 from J; bases not matched to a gene: 2. Germline CDR1 is SGHNT and CDR2 is YENEEA.

This sequence joins TRBV15 and TRBJ2-5, with D maybe TRBD2 (6 bases). V shed 11 bases and J shed 5 bases, with 18 bases lying between them. This CDR3 has 13 residues. Germline V lookup: CDR1 LNHNV, CDR2 YYDKDF (reference sequence). CDR3: CADSYGGRETQYF. In DNA, the CDR3 is TGTGCCGATTCCTACGGGGGTCGGGAGACCCAGTACTTC.

This chain uses TRBV13 with TRBJ1-3, with D hard to call. In germline, CDR1 is PRHDT, CDR2 FYEKMQ (reference sequence). The CDR3 runs to 12 residues. The ends were cut back, 5 bases at V and 0 bases at J, with 2 bases in the middle. The CDR3 DNA follows: TGTGCCAGCAGCCTCTCTGGAAACACCATATATTTT. This gives the protein CASSLSGNTIYF.

The chain couples TRBV6-1 to TRBJ1-5, with D tentatively TRBD1 (5 bases). The V gene's germline CDR1 is MNHNS and CDR2 SASEGT. The CDR3 has 13 amino acids. V was clipped by 6 bases and J by 4 bases, with 10 bases between them. CDR3 region: CASRPQENQPQHF. DNA of the CDR3: TGTGCCAGCAGGCCACAGGAAAATCAGCCCCAGCATTTT.

The chain is built from TRBV5-4 and TRBJ2-5, with 7 bases matching TRBD1. The CDR3 runs to 14 residues. Germline V gene data show CDR1 as SGHNT and CDR2 as YYREEE (reference sequence). V shed 6 bases and J 3 bases; nucleotides not matched to a gene: 8. CDR3 amino acids: CASTRDRSKETQYF. CDR3 DNA sequence: TGTGCCAGCACCCGGGACAGAAGTAAAGAGACCCAGTACTTC.

The chain joins TRBV7-2 to TRBJ2-7; D is uncertain. CDR3 size: 11 residues. Trimming left V 1 base short and J 7 bases short, with 5 bases between. In germline, CDR1 is SGHTA, CDR2 FQGNSA. The chain's CDR3 is CASSLVQEQYF. CDR3 nucleotide sequence: TGTGCCAGCAGCTTAGTCCAGGAGCAGTACTTC.

This chain uses TRBV28 with TRBJ2-7; a possible D gene is TRBD1 (5 bases). Germline V gives CDR1 MDHEN, CDR2 SYDVKM. CDR3 length equals 13 residues. The V and J ends lost 3 bases and 8 bases respectively, with 14 bases between them. The CDR3 loop reads CASSLGQVGKQYF. The CDR3, as DNA: TGTGCCAGCAGTTTGGGGCAGGTGGGCAAGCAGTACTTC. The entire variable domain, with the rest obtained from reference TRBV28 and TRBJ2-7, is as follows: DVKVTQSSRYLVKRTGEKVFLECVQDMDHENMFWYRQDPGLGLRLIYFSYDVKMKEKGDIPEGYSVSREKKERFSLILESASTNQTSMYLCASSLGQVGKQYFGPGTRLTVT.

The rearrangement uses TRBV19 and TRBJ2-2; no definite D call. The germline CDR1 and CDR2 sequences are LNHDA and SQIVND (reference sequence). V dropped 6 bases and J dropped 3 bases, with 11 bases sitting between them. This CDR3 region has 14 residues. CDR3 loop: CASRQDGYTGELFF. Here the CDR3 DNA reads TGTGCCAGTAGGCAGGATGGGTACACCGGGGAGCTGTTTTTT.

This rearrangement joins TRBV5-1 to TRBJ2-1; TRBD2 aligns across 7 bases. Germline V gene lookup returns CDR1 SGHRS and CDR2 YFSETQ. The length of the CDR3 is 15 residues. V shed 4 bases, J shed 3 bases, and the junction held 7 bases outside the gene matches. The CDR3, as DNA: TGCGCCAGCAGCCCCTTGCGGGAGAGCTACAATGAGCAGTTCTTC. Translating gives CASSPLRESYNEQFF.

This clone turned up a few times. The chain combines TRBV5-4 with TRBJ2-1; 7 bases are shared with TRBD2. The length of the CDR3 is 17 residues. V was clipped by 3 bases and J by 0 bases; unmatched bases: 9. Germline CDR1 reads SGHNT; CDR2 reads YYREEE (reference sequence). CDR3 in DNA: TGTGCCAGCAGCTGGGGGGGTGGTAGTAGCTCCTACAATGAGCAGTTCTTC. Encoded protein: CASSWGGGSSSYNEQFF.

This clone appeared a single time. CDR3 protein: CASSLREGNQPQHF. The CDR3 nucleotides read TGTGCCAGCAGCTTGCGGGAGGGGAATCAGCCCCAGCATTTT. The chain recombines TRBV11-2 with TRBJ1-5; D might be TRBD1 (5 bases). In germline, CDR1 is SGHAT, CDR2 FQNNGV. V was trimmed by 3 bases and J by 4 bases, leaving 10 bases between them. The CDR3 length is 14 residues. Variable domain in full (rest from reference TRBV11-2 and TRBJ1-5): EAGVAQSPRYKIIEKRQSVAFWCNPISGHATLYWYQQILGQGPKLLIQFQNNGVVDDSQLPKDRFSAERLKGVDSTLKIQPAKLEDSAVYLCASSLREGNQPQHFGDGTRLSIL.

This clone was counted only a few times. This chain links TRBV28 with TRBJ1-2; 7 positions match TRBD1. V lost 5 bases to trimming and J lost 2 bases; unmatched junction nucleotides: 5. The length of the CDR3 is 14 residues. Germline loops: CDR1 MDHEN, CDR2 SYDVKM. In DNA, the CDR3 is TGTGCCAGCAGTCCGACGGGACAGAACTATGGCTACACCTTC. This gives the protein CASSPTGQNYGYTF.

The chain has TRBV5-1 and TRBJ2-3; TRBD2 agrees at 14 bases. The CDR3 is made up of 19 amino acids. Trimming took 3 bases from V and 3 from J; bases not matched to a gene: 12. Per germline, CDR1 SGHRS and CDR2 YFSETQ. DNA of the CDR3: TGCGCCAGCAGCTGGTGGTTTGGGACTAGCGGGAGCGGGACAGATACGCAGTATTTT. Its translation: CASSWWFGTSGSGTDTQYF. The variable domain in full, with the rest retrieved from reference TRBV5-1 and TRBJ2-3, is KAGVTQTPRYLIKTRGQQVTLSCSPISGHRSVSWYQQTPGQGLQFLFEYFSETQRNKGNFPGRFSGRQFSNSRSEMNVSTLELGDSALYLCASSWWFGTSGSGTDTQYFGPGTRLTVL.

This chain uses TRBV5-4 with TRBJ1-5; no clear D. V dropped 0 bases and J dropped 0 bases, with 10 bases sitting between them. The germline V gene encodes CDR1 SGHNT and CDR2 YYREEE (reference sequence). The CDR3 consists of 16 residues. CDR3 nucleotide sequence: TGTGCCAGCAGCTTGGATGGCCAGGTTAGCAATCAGCCCCAGCATTTT. It is translated as CASSLDGQVSNQPQHF.

V gene TRBV28 combines with J gene TRBJ2-7; D unresolved. CDR3 length: 15 residues. V lost 2 bases and J lost 4, with 15 bases in between. Germline CDR1 MDHEN, CDR2 SYDVKM. DNA of the CDR3: TGTGCCAGCAGTTTACTGGTTCCACCCCAGTACGAGCAGTACTTC. Its translation: CASSLLVPPQYEQYF.

The chain is built from TRBV19 and TRBJ1-1; 7 positions agree with TRBD1. Trimming took 2 bases from V and 4 from J; bases not matched to a gene: 10. Germline CDR1 is LNHDA and CDR2 is SQIVND (reference sequence). CDR3 size: 16 residues. The CDR3 DNA reads as TGTGCCAGTAGTATACGCCGACAGGGTTATGGCACTGAAGCTTTCTTT. Its translation is CASSIRRQGYGTEAFF.

This sequence joins TRBV5-1 and TRBJ2-5; 14 bases fit TRBD2. The V gene end was trimmed by 4 bases and the J gene end by 5 bases; junction bases not matched to a gene: 7. This CDR3 has 16 residues. Germline V gives CDR1 SGHRS, CDR2 YFSETQ. The CDR3 nucleotides read TGCGCCAGCAGCACCGGGACTAGCGGGAGCTCGGAGACCCAGTACTTC. It translates to CASSTGTSGSSETQYF.

The V gene is TRBV19, the J gene TRBJ1-5; the match to TRBD1 covers 7 bases. V was pared by 4 bases and J by 7 bases, with 13 bases of the junction left unmatched. Germline CDR1 is LNHDA and CDR2 is SQIVND (reference sequence). The CDR3 runs 16 residues. This CDR3 is CASSKAVEGAYQPQHF. In DNA form, the CDR3 reads TGTGCCAGTAGTAAGGCGGTGGAGGGGGCGTACCAGCCCCAGCATTTT.

The V call is TRBV18, the J call TRBJ2-5, with unresolved D. With 3 bases removed from V and 5 bases from J, the gap between germline ends came to 10 bases. Per the germline V gene, CDR1 is KGHSH and CDR2 is LQKENI. The CDR3 is 13 amino acids. CDR3 in amino acids: CASSPVVEETQYF. The CDR3 bases are TGTGCCAGCTCACCGGTTGTGGAGGAGACCCAGTACTTC.

This sequence joins TRBV6-5 and TRBJ1-2; weak D call: TRBD1 (6 bases). This CDR3 spans 15 amino acids. The germline CDR1 and CDR2 sequences are MNHEY and SVGAGI. V was shortened by 3 bases and J by 8 bases, with 19 bases between the two germline ends. CDR3 loop: CASSYSHLGGWGYTF. The CDR3 nucleotides are TGTGCCAGCAGTTATTCCCACTTGGGGGGCTGGGGCTACACCTTC.

The V gene is TRBV30, the J gene TRBJ2-7, with 10 bases lining up with TRBD2. The V gene's germline CDR1 is GTSNPN and CDR2 SVGIG (reference sequence). V trimming: 2 bases; J trimming: 1 base; junction bases outside the gene matches: 5. This CDR3 region has 15 residues. The CDR3 region is CAWSPLAGVSYEQYF. CDR3 sequence (DNA): TGTGCCTGGAGTCCTCTAGCGGGAGTGTCCTACGAGCAGTACTTC.

The J gene is TRBJ2-3, the V gene TRBV7-6; a weak D match, TRBD2 (5 bases). The V gene lost 3 bases and the J gene lost 3 bases, with 10 bases spanning the gap. CDR1 and CDR2 (germline): SGHVS, FNYEAQ. The CDR3 length is 14 residues. CDR3 coding DNA: TGTGCCAGCAGCTTGAGGGTAGGGACAGATACGCAGTATTTT. It yields the protein CASSLRVGTDTQYF.

The rearrangement links TRBV7-2 to TRBJ1-1; D is undetermined. The ends were cut back, 4 bases at V and 1 base at J, with 10 bases in the middle. The CDR3 runs to 14 residues. Germline V CDR1 and CDR2: SGHTA, FQGNSA. The CDR3 protein is CASSSRTGNTEAFF. The CDR3 nucleotides are TGTGCCAGCAGCTCCCGGACGGGGAACACTGAAGCTTTCTTT.